What follows are 16 T cell receptor beta chains derived from one specimen sequenced in a study of shared clonotypes between healthy human individuals (dated by TCRdb to about 2020). The protocol used for the library was the immunoSEQ multiplex PCR assay. TCRdb retrieved this table from immuneACCESS and kept in-frame rearrangements only. Not all clones are present; in checked studies, unresolved V genes account for under half, and no reason is known for the remainder. The sample contains roughly 2,000,000 clones, roughly 93% of them found a single time. Around 1.7% of the sample lies in the top ten. For the CD8 naive samples, CD45RO-negative cells were positively selected for CCR7, yielding a CD45RA+CCR7+ population from which TemRA cells were excluded. The sequenced sample consisted of naive CD8+ T cells from PBMCs. The sample's cell subset or site label is to be understood as: CD45RA+CCR7+. These TCRs come from a man younger than 30 in good health. Some clones in this sample may be carry-over from other donors' samples.

The chain recombines TRBV11-2 with TRBJ1-1; no clear D. CDR1 is SGHAT, CDR2 FQNNGV, per germline. The CDR3 is made up of 14 amino acids. V lost 6 bases, J lost 5 bases, and 16 bases lay in between. This CDR3 reads CASRRWGERTEAFF. The DNA of the CDR3 is TGTGCCAGCAGGCGGTGGGGAGAGCGTACTGAAGCTTTCTTT.

The sample holds a few counts of this clone. The gene calls are TRBV7-8 and TRBJ2-7; no reliable D call. This CDR3 has 13 amino acids. Germline V CDR1 and CDR2: SGHVS, FQNEAQ. V was clipped by 0 bases and J by 3 bases, with 6 bases between them. This CDR3 reads CASSLALGYEQYF. In DNA form, the CDR3 reads TGTGCCAGCAGCTTAGCGCTTGGCTACGAGCAGTACTTC. Drawing the rest from reference TRBV7-8 and TRBJ2-7, the complete variable domain is GAGVSQSPRYKVAKRGQDVALRCDPISGHVSLFWYQQALGQGPEFLTYFQNEAQLDKSGLPSDRFFAERPEGSVSTLKIQRTQQEDSAVYLCASSLALGYEQYFGPGTRLTVT.

About this clone: The same CDR3 can be traced to other DNA sequences in this sample. The rearrangement joins TRBV9 to TRBJ1-2, with D uncertain. Germline V gene data show CDR1 as SGDLS and CDR2 as YYNGEE. CDR3 length: 12 amino acids. Trimming took off 0 bases at V and 8 bases at J, with 8 bases between the two ends. CDR3 loop: CASSVDGEGYTF. The CDR3 DNA is TGTGCCAGCAGCGTAGATGGGGAGGGCTACACCTTC.

The chain recombines TRBV11-2 with TRBJ2-3, with D unclear. Germline V lookup: CDR1 SGHAT, CDR2 FQNNGV. The CDR3 consists of 17 residues. Trimming cost V 2 bases and J 2 bases, with 17 bases left between them. CDR3: CASSLPPGRPVTDTQYF. CDR3 DNA sequence: TGTGCCAGCAGCTTACCTCCCGGGCGGCCGGTCACAGATACGCAGTATTTT.

The gene calls are TRBV19 and TRBJ2-1, with a tentative D call TRBD2 (6 bases). The CDR3 is 15 amino acids. Per germline, CDR1 LNHDA and CDR2 SQIVND (reference sequence). V was trimmed by 5 bases and J by 0 bases, leaving 11 bases between them. CDR3 in amino acids: CASSWGRPSYNEQFF. DNA for the CDR3: TGTGCCAGTAGTTGGGGGAGGCCCTCCTACAATGAGCAGTTCTTC.

This chain connects TRBV10-3 to TRBJ1-3; TRBD1 matches at 7 bases. Per the germline V gene, CDR1 is ENHRY and CDR2 is SYGVKD. The CDR3 is 16 residues long. The trim removed 6 bases at V and 4 bases at J, leaving 12 bases unmatched. In DNA form, the CDR3 reads TGTGCCATCAGGACCCCTACAGGGGCTTCAGGAAACACCATATATTTT. It translates to CAIRTPTGASGNTIYF.

The V call is TRBV9, the J call TRBJ2-5, with TRBD2 matching over 15 bases. From germline, CDR1 is SGDLS and CDR2 YYNGEE. After removal of 3 bases from V and 3 bases from J, the junction contained 12 bases not matched to a gene. The CDR3 has 19 amino acids. DNA of the CDR3: TGTGCCAGCAGCGCCCCCGGAGGACTAGCGGGAGGGCGGAAAGAGACCCAGTACTTC. This gives the protein CASSAPGGLAGGRKETQYF.

V usage is TRBV5-8 and J usage is TRBJ2-1; TRBD2 might be the D (5 bases). This CDR3 contains 13 residues. V was pared by 5 bases and J by 0 bases, with 6 bases between. Germline-derived CDR1 and CDR2 are SGHTS and YDEGEE. Here the CDR3 reads CASRRASYNEQFF. DNA for the CDR3: TGTGCCAGCAGGAGGGCCTCCTACAATGAGCAGTTCTTC. Variable domain in full (rest from reference TRBV5-8 and TRBJ2-1): EAGVTQSPTHLIKTRGQQATLRCSPISGHTSVYWYQQALGLGLQFLLWYDEGEERNRGNFPPRFSGRQFPNYSSELNVNALELEDSALYLCASRRASYNEQFFGPGTRLTVL.

A single count supports this clone. V and J are TRBV7-8 and TRBJ2-1; 9 bases fit TRBD1. The germline V gene encodes CDR1 SGHVS and CDR2 FQNEAQ. This CDR3 has 13 residues. V trimming: 3 bases; J trimming: 7 bases; junction bases outside the gene matches: 1. As DNA, the CDR3 is TGTGCCAGCAGCTTCGGGACAGGGAATGAGCAGTTCTTC. Protein: CASSFGTGNEQFF.

The chain is built from TRBV14 and TRBJ2-1; D perhaps matches TRBD2 (6 bases). V was pared by 0 bases and J by 5 bases, with 14 bases between. This CDR3 comprises 16 residues. Germline-derived CDR1 and CDR2 are SGHDN and FVKESK. Here the CDR3 DNA reads TGTGCCAGCAGCCAAGAGGAGGCGGGATATGACAATGAGCAGTTCTTC. It codes for CASSQEEAGYDNEQFF.

This clone came up a few times. J is TRBJ1-1 and V is TRBV6-5, with D possibly matching TRBD1 (6 bases). Trimming pared 2 bases from V and 7 bases from J, leaving 11 bases between. This CDR3 has 13 residues. CDR1 and CDR2 (germline): MNHEY, SVGAGI. The CDR3: CASSYQGQSEAFF. CDR3 DNA sequence: TGTGCCAGCAGTTACCAGGGGCAGAGTGAAGCTTTCTTT.

CDR3 region: CASSTSPGTSEYF. The CDR3 nucleotides read TGTGCCAGCAGCACATCCCCCGGGACTAGCGAGTACTTC. The rearrangement uses TRBV7-9 and TRBJ2-7; TRBD2 agrees at 10 bases. Trimming took 5 bases from V and 11 from J; bases not matched to a gene: 9. CDR1 SEHNR and CDR2 FQNEAQ come from the germline V gene (reference sequence). This CDR3 has 13 residues.

The V and J genes are TRBV5-8 and TRBJ1-1, with no clear D. The CDR3 spans 13 residues. Germline lookup yields CDR1 SGHTS and CDR2 YDEGEE. Trimming pared 0 bases from V and 5 bases from J, leaving 8 bases between. The CDR3 spells CASSLEEWTEAFF. The CDR3 DNA reads TGTGCCAGCAGCTTGGAAGAATGGACTGAAGCTTTCTTT.

Here the CDR3 reads CASSTQAGGTEAFF. Here the CDR3 DNA reads TGTGCCAGCAGTACCCAGGCGGGGGGCACTGAAGCTTTCTTT. The rearrangement uses TRBV6-6 and TRBJ1-1; tentatively, D is TRBD1 (5 bases). The ends were cut back, 5 bases at V and 4 bases at J, with 14 bases in the middle. The CDR3 is 14 amino acids. Germline-derived CDR1 and CDR2 are MNHNY and SVGAGI (reference sequence).

The chain uses TRBV6-5 and TRBJ2-5; D uncertain. The CDR3 spans 15 residues. The V gene's germline CDR1 is MNHEY and CDR2 SVGAGI. Between the trimmed V and J ends, which lost 6 bases and 4 bases, there was a span of 18 bases. Written as DNA, the CDR3 is TGTGCCAGCAGGCTATTGACAACGCCGGGAGAGACCCAGTACTTC. This sequence encodes CASRLLTTPGETQYF.

The V call is TRBV13, the J call TRBJ2-7; the D gene is possibly TRBD1 (5 bases). This CDR3 is 14 amino acids long. V was trimmed by 7 bases and J by 3 bases, leaving 16 bases between them. Looked up from germline, CDR1 is PRHDT and CDR2 is FYEKMQ (reference sequence). The CDR3 sequence is CASNLRGGNYEQYF. The DNA for the CDR3 is TGTGCCAGCAATCTTAGGGGCGGCAACTACGAGCAGTACTTC.